These 22 T cell receptor beta chains were sequenced from one sample in a study of T cell responses to AZD1222 COVID-19 vaccine. Generated by immunoSEQ multiplex PCR, the TCRdb table keeps only in-frame clones and is missing some. The sample has 140,000 to 150,000 clones; over 85% are singletons. The material sequenced was peripheral blood, taken 28 days after the second AZD1222 dose. These receptors all stem from an adult who received the AZD1222 COVID-19 vaccine.

The CDR3 loop reads CATSDTQTDTQYF. The CDR3 DNA is TGTGCCACCAGTGACACTCAGACAGATACGCAGTATTTT. The chain joins TRBV24-1 to TRBJ2-3; D uncertain. Per the germline V gene, CDR1 is KGHDR and CDR2 is SFDVKD. The CDR3 sequence is 13 residues long. The ends were cut back, 4 bases at V and 3 bases at J, with 7 bases in the middle.

The rearrangement links TRBV6-5 to TRBJ2-7; weak D call: TRBD1 (5 bases). Trimming removed 2 bases at V and 2 bases at J, with 10 bases between. CDR3 size: 14 residues. CDR1 MNHEY and CDR2 SVGAGI come from the germline V gene. CDR3 DNA: TGTGCCAGCAGTTACACAGGCAGGGCCTACGAGCAGTACTTC. This translates into CASSYTGRAYEQYF.

The chain joins TRBV7-2 to TRBJ1-2; no firm D call. The CDR3 has 14 residues. In germline, CDR1 is SGHTA, CDR2 FQGNSA. V lost 2 bases and J lost 8, with 15 bases in between. Here the CDR3 reads CASSLISGDKGYTF. CDR3 nucleotide sequence: TGTGCCAGCAGCTTAATATCTGGGGATAAAGGCTACACCTTC.

The rearrangement uses TRBV6-5 and TRBJ1-4; no clear D. This CDR3 is built from 13 residues. The V gene lost 4 bases and the J gene lost 4 bases, with 7 bases spanning the gap. Germline V gives CDR1 MNHEY, CDR2 SVGAGI. CDR3 coding DNA: TGTGCCAGCAGTTCAACAGATAATGAAAAACTGTTTTTT. Translation: CASSSTDNEKLFF.

V gene TRBV6-6 combines with J gene TRBJ2-7; TRBD2 aligns across 16 bases. V was clipped by 6 bases and J by 2 bases; unmatched bases: 1. The CDR3 sequence is 15 residues long. In germline, CDR1 is MNHNY, CDR2 SVGAGI (reference sequence). The CDR3 sequence is CASRGTSGRAYEQYF. The CDR3 DNA is TGTGCCAGCAGGGGGACTAGCGGGAGGGCCTACGAGCAGTACTTC.

The V call is TRBV10-1, the J call TRBJ2-1; 14 nucleotides match TRBD2. Trimming took 2 bases from V and 12 from J; bases not matched to a gene: 15. Germline V gives CDR1 WNHNN, CDR2 SYGVQD (reference sequence). The CDR3 runs to 18 residues. The CDR3 DNA reads TGCGCCAGCAGTGAGGGACTAGCGGGAGGTTCCCTATGGGGAACGCAGTTCTTC. Protein sequence: CASSEGLAGGSLWGTQFF.

The chain is built from TRBV27 and TRBJ1-1; TRBD1 matches 7 bases. The CDR3 extends over 14 amino acids. V dropped 3 bases and J dropped 5; count of bases not matched to a gene: 6. Germline V gene lookup returns CDR1 MNHEY and CDR2 SMNVEV (reference sequence). This CDR3 reads CASSFSSGGTEAFF. The CDR3 DNA reads as TGTGCCAGCAGTTTCTCATCAGGGGGGACTGAAGCTTTCTTT.

The rearrangement uses TRBV10-3 and TRBJ1-5; D call uncertain. In germline, CDR1 is ENHRY, CDR2 SYGVKD. Trimming removed 6 bases from V and 1 base from J, with 10 bases in between. The CDR3 is made up of 14 amino acids. CDR3 bases: TGTGCCATCAGAGCAGAGGTGAGCAATCAGCCCCAGCATTTT. Its translation: CAIRAEVSNQPQHF.

A word on this clone: At one end, the junction sequence differs from germline, possibly due to a read error. V gene TRBV19 combines with J gene TRBJ1-6, with D possibly TRBD1 on 6 matching bases. The CDR3 runs 14 residues. Looked up from germline, CDR1 is LNHDA and CDR2 is SQIVND (reference sequence). The CDR3 protein is CASSLQGGNSLLHF. The CDR3 bases are TGTGCCAGTAGTTTACAGGGCGGGAATTCACTCCTCCACTTT.

The chain is built from TRBV10-3 and TRBJ1-1; no clear D gene. The CDR3 extends over 12 amino acids. Germline V gene lookup returns CDR1 ENHRY and CDR2 SYGVKD. Trimming left V 3 bases short and J 4 bases short, with 6 bases between. Here the CDR3 reads CAISDSVTEAFF. CDR3 nucleotide sequence: TGTGCCATCAGTGACTCGGTCACTGAAGCTTTCTTT.

This clone was counted only a few times. The V call is TRBV6-1, the J call TRBJ1-5; 7 bases are shared with TRBD1. There are 15 residues in the CDR3. Germline-derived CDR1 and CDR2 are MNHNS and SASEGT. After removal of 0 bases from V and 4 bases from J, the junction contained 3 bases not matched to a gene. CDR3 region: CASSEAAGGNQPQHF. CDR3 nucleotides: TGTGCCAGCAGTGAAGCGGCAGGGGGAAATCAGCCCCAGCATTTT.

This CDR3 is CASSYDPSSYNEQFF. CDR3 sequence (DNA): TGTGCCAGCAGTTACGATCCGAGCTCCTACAATGAGCAGTTCTTC. V usage is TRBV6-5 and J usage is TRBJ2-1; D remains unclear. The CDR3 loop spans 15 amino acids. V dropped 2 bases and J dropped 0 bases, with 8 bases sitting between them. The germline V gene has CDR1 MNHEY and CDR2 SVGAGI.

In DNA, the CDR3 is TGTGCCAGCAGTATACGACAGGGGGGCAATCAGCCCCAGCATTTT. This encodes CASSIRQGGNQPQHF. This chain uses TRBV7-2 with TRBJ1-5, with TRBD1 matching over 9 bases. The V gene end was trimmed by 6 bases and the J gene end by 2 bases; junction bases not matched to a gene: 5. The germline gives CDR1 SGHTA, CDR2 FQGNSA. CDR3 size: 15 residues.

The V gene is TRBV12-5, the J gene TRBJ2-3, with D unresolved. Looked up from germline, CDR1 is LGHNT and CDR2 is FRNRAP. V was trimmed by 6 bases and J by 2 bases, leaving 9 bases between them. This CDR3 comprises 13 residues. In DNA, the CDR3 is TGTGCTAGTGGCACCACCCCCACAGATACGCAGTATTTT. Protein product: CASGTTPTDTQYF.

The rearrangement uses TRBV4-1 and TRBJ2-7; 11 nucleotides match TRBD1. Germline V gene data show CDR1 as MGHRA and CDR2 as YSYEKL. The V and J ends lost 2 bases and 2 bases, in that order; junction bases with no gene match: 2. This CDR3 spans 15 amino acids. The CDR3 DNA follows: TGCGCCAGCAGCCAAATGGGACAGGGGGCCTACGAGCAGTACTTC. This encodes CASSQMGQGAYEQYF.

The chain recombines TRBV19 with TRBJ1-4, with D possibly matching TRBD1 (6 bases). V lost 5 bases and J lost 2, with 9 bases in between. The germline gives CDR1 LNHDA, CDR2 SQIVND (reference sequence). This CDR3 is built from 14 residues. The CDR3 sequence: CASSGQMTNEKLFF. The CDR3 bases are TGTGCCAGTAGTGGACAGATGACTAATGAAAAACTGTTTTTT.

This rearrangement joins TRBV11-3 to TRBJ1-1, with unresolved D. Deletions cut 0 bases from V and 0 bases from J, with 14 bases between. The V gene's germline CDR1 is SGHNT and CDR2 YENEEA. The CDR3 spans 17 residues. As DNA, the CDR3 is TGTGCCAGCAGCTTAGATCCCCAAGGATCCCTGAACACTGAAGCTTTCTTT. As protein: CASSLDPQGSLNTEAFF. The full variable domain, in which reference TRBV11-3 and TRBJ1-1 provide the parts outside the CDR3, is EAGVVQSPRYKIIEKKQPVAFWCNPISGHNTLYWYLQNLGQGPELLIRYENEEAVDDSQLPKDRFSAERLKGVDSTLKIQPAELGDSAVYLCASSLDPQGSLNTEAFFGQGTRLTVV.

This clone came up a few times. This chain connects TRBV14 to TRBJ2-1, with 10 nucleotides matching TRBD2. This CDR3 spans 19 amino acids. The germline gives CDR1 SGHDN, CDR2 FVKESK. V lost 0 bases, J lost 8 bases, and 16 bases stayed unmatched. CDR3 protein: CASSQDTGAGGPRMHEQFF. CDR3 bases: TGTGCCAGCAGCCAAGATACGGGAGCGGGAGGGCCAAGGATGCATGAGCAGTTCTTC.

V usage is TRBV27 and J usage is TRBJ2-7; D not certain. CDR1 and CDR2 (germline): MNHEY, SMNVEV (reference sequence). The V gene lost 2 bases and the J gene lost 3 bases, with 14 bases spanning the gap. The CDR3 has 15 amino acids. The CDR3 spells CASSLMLGQIYEQYF. Here the CDR3 DNA reads TGTGCCAGCAGTTTAATGCTCGGGCAGATCTACGAGCAGTACTTC.

The rearrangement links TRBV28 to TRBJ2-7, with D perhaps matching TRBD1 (6 bases). CDR3 length: 15 residues. Deletions cut 5 bases from V and 4 bases from J, with 18 bases between. Germline values: CDR1 MDHEN, CDR2 SYDVKM. The CDR3 protein is CASSEPGQGKYEQYF. The DNA of the CDR3 is TGTGCCAGCAGTGAACCGGGCCAGGGGAAGTACGAGCAGTACTTC. Full variable domain (missing parts from reference TRBV28 and TRBJ2-7): DVKVTQSSRYLVKRTGEKVFLECVQDMDHENMFWYRQDPGLGLRLIYFSYDVKMKEKGDIPEGYSVSREKKERFSLILESASTNQTSMYLCASSEPGQGKYEQYFGPGTRLTVT.

Only a few counts were recorded for this clone. This chain connects TRBV5-5 to TRBJ2-1; 7 bases map to TRBD2. The germline V gene encodes CDR1 SGHKS and CDR2 YYEKEE (reference sequence). After removal of 0 bases from V and 0 bases from J, the junction contained 3 bases not matched to a gene. The CDR3 has 16 residues. CDR3 coding DNA: TGTGCCAGCAGCTTGGCGGGACTACTCTCCTACAATGAGCAGTTCTTC. This encodes CASSLAGLLSYNEQFF.

This chain uses TRBV9 with TRBJ2-1, with D possibly being TRBD1 (6 bases). The CDR3 is made up of 16 amino acids. Germline V gene lookup returns CDR1 SGDLS and CDR2 YYNGEE. V lost 3 bases to trimming and J lost 4 bases, with 17 bases between them. This CDR3 is CASSDSGHPRYNEQFF. In DNA, the CDR3 is TGTGCCAGCAGCGATTCGGGACACCCAAGGTACAATGAGCAGTTCTTC. The full variable domain, its missing parts supplied by reference TRBV9 and TRBJ2-1, is DSGVTQTPKHLITATGQRVTLRCSPRSGDLSVYWYQQSLDQGLQFLIQYYNGEERAKGNILERFSAQQFPDLHSELNLSSLELGDSALYFCASSDSGHPRYNEQFFGPGTRLTVL.